This T cell receptor (beta chain) is from a study of control samples from healthy donors and cancer patients. The CDR3 loop spans 17 amino acids. V lost 1 base and J lost 1, with 16 bases in between. Germline CDR1 MGHRA, CDR2 YSYEKL. Assay: immunoSEQ multiplex PCR; the TCRdb copy retains only in-frame clones and omits some. The sample comprises approximately 83,000 clones, approximately 95% of which are singletons, and over 1.3% rests with the top ten. The TCR originated in a young woman in good health. Sequenced sample: blood. This sequence joins TRBV4-1 and TRBJ1-1, with TRBD1 as a possible D gene (6 bases). The CDR3 here is CASSQGTETPKNTEAFF. CDR3 bases: TGCGCCAGCAGCCAAGGGACAGAGACCCCAAAGAACACTGAAGCTTTCTTT.